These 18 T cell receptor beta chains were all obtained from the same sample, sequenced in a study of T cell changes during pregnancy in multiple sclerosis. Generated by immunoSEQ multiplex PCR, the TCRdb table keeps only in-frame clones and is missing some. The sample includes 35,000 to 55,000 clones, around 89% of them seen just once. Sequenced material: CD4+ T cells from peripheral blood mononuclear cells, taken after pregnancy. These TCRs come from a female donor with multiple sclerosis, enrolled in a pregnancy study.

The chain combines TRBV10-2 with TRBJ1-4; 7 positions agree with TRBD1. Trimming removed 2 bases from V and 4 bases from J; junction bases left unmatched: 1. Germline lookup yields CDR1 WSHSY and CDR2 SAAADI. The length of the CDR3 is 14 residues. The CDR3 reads CASSEGTVNEKLFF. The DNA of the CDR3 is TGCGCCAGCAGTGAGGGGACAGTTAATGAAAAACTGTTTTTT.

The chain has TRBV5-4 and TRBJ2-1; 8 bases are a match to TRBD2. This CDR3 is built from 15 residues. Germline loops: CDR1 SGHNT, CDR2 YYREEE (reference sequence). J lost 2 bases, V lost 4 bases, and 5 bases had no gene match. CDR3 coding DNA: TGTGCCAGCAGCCACGCGGGAGGTGCCTACAATGAGCAGTTCTTC. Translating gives CASSHAGGAYNEQFF.

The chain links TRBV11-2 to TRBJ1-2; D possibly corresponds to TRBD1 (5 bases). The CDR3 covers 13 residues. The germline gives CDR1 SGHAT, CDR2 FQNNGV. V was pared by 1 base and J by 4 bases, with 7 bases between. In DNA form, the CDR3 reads TGTGCCAGCAGCTTAGGGCAGGGCTATGGCTACACCTTC. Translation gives CASSLGQGYGYTF.

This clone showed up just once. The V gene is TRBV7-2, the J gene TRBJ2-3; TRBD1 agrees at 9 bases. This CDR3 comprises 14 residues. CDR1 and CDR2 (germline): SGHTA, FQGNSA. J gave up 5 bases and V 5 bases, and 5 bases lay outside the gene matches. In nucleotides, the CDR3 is TGTGCCAGCAGCGCCCTGGACAGGGGAGATACGCAGTATTTT. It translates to CASSALDRGDTQYF. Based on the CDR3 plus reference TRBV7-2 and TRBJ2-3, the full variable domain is GAGVSQSPSNKVTEKGKDVELRCDPISGHTALYWYRQSLGQGLEFLIYFQGNSAPDKSGLPSDRFSAERTGGSVSTLTIQRTQQEDSAVYLCASSALDRGDTQYFGPGTRLTVL.

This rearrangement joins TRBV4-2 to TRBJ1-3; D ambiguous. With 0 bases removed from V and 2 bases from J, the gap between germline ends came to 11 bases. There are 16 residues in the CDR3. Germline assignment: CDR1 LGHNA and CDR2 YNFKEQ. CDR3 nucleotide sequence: TGTGCCAGCAGCCAAGAAGTCCGGGGAGCTGGAAACACCATATATTTT. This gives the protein CASSQEVRGAGNTIYF.

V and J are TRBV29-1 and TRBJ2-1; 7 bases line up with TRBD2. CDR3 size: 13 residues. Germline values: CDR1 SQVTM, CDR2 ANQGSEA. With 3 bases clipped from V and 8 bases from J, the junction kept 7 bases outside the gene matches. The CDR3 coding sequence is TGCAGCGTTGACCGACTAGCTTTGGATGAGCAGTTCTTC. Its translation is CSVDRLALDEQFF.

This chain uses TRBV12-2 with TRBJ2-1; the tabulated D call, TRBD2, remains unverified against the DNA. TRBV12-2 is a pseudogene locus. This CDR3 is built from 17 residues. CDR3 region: CASRAPLSGRIYNEQFF. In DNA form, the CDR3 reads TGTGCAAGTCGCGCGCCGTTAAGCGGGAGGATTTACAATGAGCAGTTCTTC.

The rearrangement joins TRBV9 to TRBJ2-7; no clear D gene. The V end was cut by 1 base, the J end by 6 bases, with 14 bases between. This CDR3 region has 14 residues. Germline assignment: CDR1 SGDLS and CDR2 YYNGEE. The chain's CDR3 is CASSVSGTGSEQYF. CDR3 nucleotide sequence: TGTGCCAGCAGCGTATCTGGTACCGGGTCCGAGCAGTACTTC.

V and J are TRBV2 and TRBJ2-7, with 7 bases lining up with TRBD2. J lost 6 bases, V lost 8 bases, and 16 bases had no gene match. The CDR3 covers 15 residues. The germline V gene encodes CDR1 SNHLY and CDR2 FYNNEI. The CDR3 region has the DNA TGTGCCAGCCCCGTTTATTCGCGGGAGCTCCGCGAGCAGTACTTC. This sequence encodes CASPVYSRELREQYF. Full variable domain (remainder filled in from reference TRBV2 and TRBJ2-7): EPEVTQTPSHQVTQMGQEVILRCVPISNHLYFYWYRQILGQKVEFLVSFYNNEISEKSEIFDDQFSVERPDGSNFTLKIRSTKLEDSAMYFCASPVYSRELREQYFGPGTRLTVT.

This CDR3 is CASSLEQDRLYEQYF. CDR3 DNA: TGTGCCAGCAGCTTAGAGCAGGACAGGCTCTACGAGCAGTACTTC. V and J are TRBV7-8 and TRBJ2-5; 7 bases match TRBD1. TRBJ2-7 explains the end of the DNA better; the J call may be wrong. Per germline, CDR1 SGHVS and CDR2 FQNEAQ. The CDR3 has 15 residues.

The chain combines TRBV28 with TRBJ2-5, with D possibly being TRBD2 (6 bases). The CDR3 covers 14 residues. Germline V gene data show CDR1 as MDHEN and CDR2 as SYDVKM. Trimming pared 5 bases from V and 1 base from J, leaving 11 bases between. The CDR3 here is CASSNGLTQETQYF. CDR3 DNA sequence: TGTGCCAGCAGTAACGGACTAACCCAAGAGACCCAGTACTTC.

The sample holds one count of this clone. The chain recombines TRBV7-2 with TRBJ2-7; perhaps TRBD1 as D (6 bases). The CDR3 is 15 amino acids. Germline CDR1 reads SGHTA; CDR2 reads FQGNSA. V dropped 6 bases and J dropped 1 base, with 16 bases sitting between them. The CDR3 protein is CASRKNYRESYEQYF. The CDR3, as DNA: TGTGCCAGCAGGAAAAATTACAGGGAATCCTACGAGCAGTACTTC.

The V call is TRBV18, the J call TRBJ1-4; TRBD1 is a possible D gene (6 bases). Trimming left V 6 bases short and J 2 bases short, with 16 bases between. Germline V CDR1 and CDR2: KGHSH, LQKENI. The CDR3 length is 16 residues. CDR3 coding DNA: TGTGCCAGCTCCCTTGTCATGGGGGCGACTAATGAAAAACTGTTTTTT. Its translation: CASSLVMGATNEKLFF.

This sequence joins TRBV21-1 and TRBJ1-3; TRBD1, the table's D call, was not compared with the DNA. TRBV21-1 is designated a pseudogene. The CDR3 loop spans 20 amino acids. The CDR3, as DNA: TGTGCCAGCAGCAAAGGGAGACAGGGTCTGCTAGTTAGGACTGGAAACACCATATATTTT. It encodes CASSKGRQGLLVRTGNTIYF.

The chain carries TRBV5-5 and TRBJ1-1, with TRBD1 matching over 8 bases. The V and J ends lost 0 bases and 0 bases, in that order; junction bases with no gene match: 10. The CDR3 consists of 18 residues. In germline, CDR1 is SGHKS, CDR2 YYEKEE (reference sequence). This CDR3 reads CASSLVRAGGAMNTEAFF. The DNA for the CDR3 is TGTGCCAGCAGCTTGGTTAGGGCAGGGGGCGCGATGAACACTGAAGCTTTCTTT.

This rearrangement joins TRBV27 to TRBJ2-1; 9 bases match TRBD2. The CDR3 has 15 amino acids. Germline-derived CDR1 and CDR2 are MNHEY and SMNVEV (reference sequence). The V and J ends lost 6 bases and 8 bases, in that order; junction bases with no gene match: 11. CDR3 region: CASRSSGRWFDEQFF. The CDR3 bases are TGTGCCAGCAGATCAAGCGGGAGGTGGTTCGATGAGCAGTTCTTC.

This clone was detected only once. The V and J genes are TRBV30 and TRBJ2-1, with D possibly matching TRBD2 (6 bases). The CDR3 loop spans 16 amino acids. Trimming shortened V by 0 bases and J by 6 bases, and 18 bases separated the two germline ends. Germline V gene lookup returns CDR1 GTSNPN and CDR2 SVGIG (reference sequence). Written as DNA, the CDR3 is TGTGCCTGGAGTGTAATTACGGGAGAACCCTTCAATGAGCAGTTCTTC. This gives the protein CAWSVITGEPFNEQFF.

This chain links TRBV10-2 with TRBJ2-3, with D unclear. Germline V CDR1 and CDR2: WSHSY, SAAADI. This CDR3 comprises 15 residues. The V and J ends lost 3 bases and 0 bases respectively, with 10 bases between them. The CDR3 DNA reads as TGCGCCAGCAGTGACCCGGGTGCGAGCACAGATACGCAGTATTTT. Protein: CASSDPGASTDTQYF.